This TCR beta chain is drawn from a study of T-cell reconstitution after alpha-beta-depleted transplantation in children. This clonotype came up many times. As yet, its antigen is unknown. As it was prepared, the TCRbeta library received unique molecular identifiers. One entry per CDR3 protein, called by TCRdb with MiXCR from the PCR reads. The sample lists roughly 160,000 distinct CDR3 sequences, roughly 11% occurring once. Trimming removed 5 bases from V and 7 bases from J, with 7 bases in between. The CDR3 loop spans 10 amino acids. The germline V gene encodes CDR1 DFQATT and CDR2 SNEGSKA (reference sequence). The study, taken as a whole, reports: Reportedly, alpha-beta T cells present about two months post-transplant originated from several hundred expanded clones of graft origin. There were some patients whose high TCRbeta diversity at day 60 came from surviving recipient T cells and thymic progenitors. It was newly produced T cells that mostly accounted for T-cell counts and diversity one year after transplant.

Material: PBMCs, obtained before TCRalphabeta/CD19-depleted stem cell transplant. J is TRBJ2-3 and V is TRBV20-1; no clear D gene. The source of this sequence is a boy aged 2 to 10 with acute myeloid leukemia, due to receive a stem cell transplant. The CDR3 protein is CSAHDHTQYF. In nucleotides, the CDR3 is TGCAGTGCTCACGACCATACGCAGTATTTT.